This note documents a single T cell receptor beta chain sequence. The data are from a study of blood T cell repertoires in COVID-19. In the authors' methods: Reference gene primer amplification in the assay estimated nucleated cell counts. Only in-frame clones appear in the TCRdb table, and some are missing; sequencing was by immunoSEQ multiplex PCR. That table is the source of V, J and clone size, and D and trimming were worked out from the DNA. The data hold about 55,000 clones, with under 90% observed a single time. The sequence derives from a man older than 75 with COVID-19, enrolled during active disease. The specimen sequenced was peripheral blood.

The CDR3 reads CASSVARTEPRGTQYF. CDR3 nucleotides: TGTGCCAGCAGCGTAGCCCGGACAGAACCCCGGGGTACGCAGTATTTT. The V call is TRBV5-6, the J call TRBJ2-3, with a possible D match to TRBD1 (6 bases). The germline V gene encodes CDR1 SGHDT and CDR2 YYEEEE. This CDR3 region has 16 residues. V dropped 4 bases and J dropped 8 bases, with 23 bases sitting between them.